What follows are 27 T cell receptor beta chains derived from one specimen sequenced in a study of Ad26.COV2.S vaccination and SARS-CoV-2 variants. Some clones are missing from TCRdb's copy, which holds only in-frame ones; the method was immunoSEQ multiplex PCR. Seen here are hundreds of thousands of clones, roughly 90% observed once, and the top ten hold nearly 1.5%. Treatment of the sample: around 19 received Ad26.COV2.S at low or high dose, single or two shots; 5 received placebo; per-sample allocation not given. Sampling was done on day 63 after the first vaccine or placebo injection. The source was peripheral blood, collected in a trial of Ad26.COV2.S vaccine versus placebo. The receptor source for this set is a person between 18 and 60 years old who received the Ad26.COV2.S COVID-19 vaccine or a placebo.

The chain's CDR3 is CASSFSPAYEQYF. The DNA of the CDR3 is TGTGCCAGCAGCTTCTCCCCGGCCTACGAGCAGTACTTC. The chain couples TRBV5-5 to TRBJ2-7; no definite D call. V lost 2 bases to trimming and J lost 2 bases, with 8 bases between them. Germline V CDR1 and CDR2: SGHKS, YYEKEE (reference sequence). The CDR3 consists of 13 residues. The full variable domain, completed using reference TRBV5-5 and TRBJ2-7, is DAGVTQSPTHLIKTRGQQVTLRCSPISGHKSVSWYQQVLGQGPQFIFQYYEKEERGRGNFPDRFSARQFPNYSSELNVNALLLGDSALYLCASSFSPAYEQYFGPGTRLTVT.

This chain joins TRBV24-1 and TRBJ1-1, with a weak D call TRBD1 (6 bases). This CDR3 comprises 13 residues. Between the trimmed V and J ends, which lost 8 bases and 0 bases, there was a span of 9 bases. CDR1 and CDR2 (germline): KGHDR, SFDVKD. The CDR3 sequence: CATKGGLNTEAFF. The CDR3 DNA reads as TGTGCCACCAAAGGGGGGTTGAACACTGAAGCTTTCTTT.

The V and J genes are TRBV19 and TRBJ2-7, with a possible D match to TRBD1 (6 bases). V lost 6 bases, J lost 0 bases, and 12 bases lay in between. The CDR3 loop spans 14 amino acids. Germline lookup yields CDR1 LNHDA and CDR2 SQIVND (reference sequence). The CDR3 sequence is CASRAGTPSYEQYF. CDR3 bases: TGTGCCAGTAGGGCCGGGACACCCTCCTACGAGCAGTACTTC.

The genes are TRBV6-5 and TRBJ2-4; a possible D gene is TRBD2 (5 bases). The CDR3 has 14 residues. Trimming pared 7 bases from V and 0 bases from J, leaving 10 bases between. CDR1 and CDR2 (germline): MNHEY, SVGAGI. The CDR3 DNA is TGTGCCAGCAACGACGGGGTAGCCAAAAACATTCAGTACTTC. Its translation is CASNDGVAKNIQYF.

The chain employs TRBV5-1 and TRBJ2-1; TRBD2 matches 10 bases. This CDR3 spans 16 amino acids. V trimming: 4 bases; J trimming: 2 bases; junction bases outside the gene matches: 6. Germline assignment: CDR1 SGHRS and CDR2 YFSETQ. CDR3 bases: TGCGCCAGCAGCGCCCCTAGCGGGAGAGCCTACAATGAGCAGTTCTTC. Its protein is CASSAPSGRAYNEQFF.

The chain uses TRBV30 and TRBJ1-6, with 9 bases identical to TRBD1. CDR1 is GTSNPN and CDR2 is SVGIG in the germline V gene (reference sequence). The V gene end was trimmed by 0 bases and the J gene end by 7 bases; junction bases not matched to a gene: 4. This CDR3 comprises 15 residues. CDR3 coding DNA: TGTGCCTGGAGTGTACGGGGACAGGGAAATTCACCCCTCCACTTT. This encodes CAWSVRGQGNSPLHF.

The V call is TRBV4-2, the J call TRBJ2-3; D remains ambiguous. V dropped 2 bases and J dropped 6 bases, with 9 bases sitting between them. The germline V gene encodes CDR1 LGHNA and CDR2 YNFKEQ. The CDR3 has 13 amino acids. The CDR3 here is CASSQTTGDTQYF. CDR3 nucleotide sequence: TGTGCCAGCAGCCAAACTACTGGGGATACGCAGTATTTT.

This clone was observed once. The chain uses TRBV4-1 and TRBJ1-1; 9 nucleotides agree with TRBD1. This CDR3 has 19 amino acids. J was trimmed by 0 bases and V by 1 base; bases with no gene match: 12. The germline gives CDR1 MGHRA, CDR2 YSYEKL. The CDR3 loop is CASSQGRWTGDLMNTEAFF. Here the CDR3 DNA reads TGCGCCAGCAGCCAAGGAAGGTGGACAGGGGACCTCATGAACACTGAAGCTTTCTTT.

On this clone itself: Additional DNA sequences in this sample encode the identical CDR3. The V and J genes are TRBV4-2 and TRBJ1-3, with D uncertain. This CDR3 is built from 15 residues. Trimming pared 0 bases from V and 0 bases from J, leaving 6 bases between. Per the germline V gene, CDR1 is LGHNA and CDR2 is YNFKEQ. CDR3 protein: CASSQDGDSGNTIYF. In DNA, the CDR3 is TGTGCCAGCAGCCAAGATGGAGACTCTGGAAACACCATATATTTT.

The V and J genes are TRBV3-1 (or the pseudogene TRBV3-2) and TRBJ2-7; D remains unclear. The V end was cut by 2 bases, the J end by 0 bases, with 8 bases between. The CDR3 extends over 14 amino acids. Germline CDR1 is LGHDT and CDR2 is YNNKEL (reference sequence). CDR3 bases: TGTGCCAGCAGCCAAACGACCGTCTCCTACGAGCAGTACTTC. Protein product: CASSQTTVSYEQYF.

The genes are TRBV7-6 and TRBJ2-7, with D possibly being TRBD2 (5 bases). V was pared by 5 bases and J by 0 bases, with 14 bases between. The CDR3 runs 15 residues. Per germline, CDR1 SGHVS and CDR2 FNYEAQ. In nucleotides, the CDR3 is TGTGCCAGCAGCAATACGGGGATTAGCTCCTACGAGCAGTACTTC. It specifies CASSNTGISSYEQYF.

This chain joins TRBV6-5 and TRBJ1-5; no clear D. Looked up from germline, CDR1 is MNHEY and CDR2 is SVGAGI. V dropped 10 bases and J dropped 3 bases, with 10 bases sitting between them. CDR3 length: 12 residues. The CDR3 region has the DNA TGTGCCACAAGTAGGGTCAATCAGCCCCAGCATTTT. Its protein is CATSRVNQPQHF.

The rearrangement uses TRBV25-1 and TRBJ1-5, with a tentative D call TRBD1 (5 bases). The germline CDR1 and CDR2 sequences are MGHDK and SYGVNS. V was shortened by 6 bases and J by 9 bases, with 9 bases between the two germline ends. This CDR3 is built from 11 residues. CDR3: CASSGQGPQHF. The CDR3 region has the DNA TGTGCCAGCAGCGGCCAGGGGCCCCAGCATTTT.

The V and J genes are TRBV6-5 and TRBJ1-2; 7 bases match TRBD1. The ends lost 5 bases at V and 7 bases at J; junction bases unmatched: 4. Germline CDR1 and CDR2: MNHEY and SVGAGI. The CDR3 has 12 residues. The CDR3 sequence is CASSRDSFGYTF. CDR3 coding DNA: TGTGCCAGCAGTAGGGACAGTTTTGGCTACACCTTC.

This clone occurred once. The chain carries TRBV15 and TRBJ1-4; D gene unclear. The germline V gene has CDR1 LNHNV and CDR2 YYDKDF (reference sequence). V gave up 5 bases and J gave up 0 bases, with 13 bases separating them. There are 16 residues in the CDR3. The CDR3 coding sequence is TGTGCCACCAGCCTGACTCATACCGCAACTAATGAAAAACTGTTTTTT. Amino acid sequence: CATSLTHTATNEKLFF.

The chain is built from TRBV27 and TRBJ2-2; tentative D call: TRBD2 (5 bases). Trimming cost V 2 bases and J 7 bases, with 8 bases left between them. The CDR3 length is 13 residues. The V gene's germline CDR1 is MNHEY and CDR2 SMNVEV (reference sequence). The CDR3 bases are TGTGCCAGCAGTTTAATGAGGGTCGGGGAGCTGTTTTTT. This sequence encodes CASSLMRVGELFF.

The chain carries TRBV5-1 and TRBJ2-5, with 8 bases matching TRBD1. In germline, CDR1 is SGHRS, CDR2 YFSETQ. This CDR3 spans 12 amino acids. Losses at the gene ends were 4 bases for V and 4 bases for J; bases not matched to a gene: 0. In nucleotides, the CDR3 is TGCGCCAGCAGCCAGGGGGCAGAGACCCAGTACTTC. Amino acid sequence: CASSQGAETQYF.

This clone was picked up one time. This sequence joins TRBV18 and TRBJ2-5; D is perhaps TRBD2 (6 bases). The length of the CDR3 is 15 residues. Germline V gene data show CDR1 as KGHSH and CDR2 as LQKENI. V lost 6 bases and J lost 3, with 17 bases in between. CDR3 sequence: CASSEYRDLKETQYF. CDR3 coding DNA: TGTGCCAGCTCCGAATACCGGGACTTAAAAGAGACCCAGTACTTC.

J is TRBJ1-5 and V is TRBV6-5; no clear D. Germline V lookup: CDR1 MNHEY, CDR2 SVGAGI. V was pared by 4 bases and J by 3 bases, with 7 bases between. The CDR3 runs 13 residues. This chain's CDR3 is CASSWSHNQPQHF. The CDR3 region has the DNA TGTGCCAGCAGTTGGTCGCACAATCAGCCCCAGCATTTT.

Regarding this clone: Other DNA sequences in the sample encode the same CDR3. The chain links TRBV19 to TRBJ2-5, with 11 bases fitting TRBD2. V lost 2 bases to trimming and J lost 5 bases; unmatched junction nucleotides: 4. CDR1 is LNHDA and CDR2 is SQIVND in the germline V gene (reference sequence). The CDR3 totals 15 residues. CDR3 residues: CASSITSGSMETQYF. CDR3 in DNA: TGTGCCAGTAGTATAACTAGCGGGAGTATGGAGACCCAGTACTTC.

The chain links TRBV19 to TRBJ1-5; D possibly corresponds to TRBD1 (6 bases). V shed 10 bases and J shed 0 bases, with 10 bases lying between them. The germline CDR1 and CDR2 sequences are LNHDA and SQIVND (reference sequence). The CDR3 totals 13 residues. CDR3 in amino acids: CATGQYSNQPQHF. The CDR3 DNA reads TGTGCCACGGGACAATATAGCAATCAGCCCCAGCATTTT.

This clone was seen once. CDR3 sequence reads: CSASPGHEQFF. CDR3 coding DNA: TGCAGTGCTAGCCCGGGACATGAGCAGTTCTTC. This chain links TRBV20-1 with TRBJ2-1; either TRBD1 or TRBD2 may supply D (5 bases each). The CDR3 runs to 11 residues. Germline CDR1 is DFQATT and CDR2 is SNEGSKA (reference sequence). V was trimmed by 3 bases and J by 8 bases, leaving 8 bases between them.

The chain recombines TRBV10-2 with TRBJ1-4, with 7 bases lining up with TRBD1. The trim removed 6 bases at V and 4 bases at J, leaving 5 bases unmatched. Germline V lookup: CDR1 WSHSY, CDR2 SAAADI. CDR3 length equals 14 residues. CDR3 DNA: TGCGCCAGCAGGCCGGGACAGCTTAATGAAAAACTGTTTTTT. Translated: CASRPGQLNEKLFF.

The V call is TRBV30, the J call TRBJ1-4; TRBD1 matches at 8 bases. The CDR3 is 16 amino acids. The germline V gene has CDR1 GTSNPN and CDR2 SVGIG (reference sequence). The V segment lost 6 bases and the J segment 7 bases; nucleotides outside the gene matches: 16. As DNA, the CDR3 is TGTGCCTGTAGGACAGGGTTTCGTATGATGGGTGAAAAACTGTTTTTT. Translation gives CACRTGFRMMGEKLFF.

The V call is TRBV12-2, the J call TRBJ2-4. TRBV12-2 is a listed pseudogene. The CDR3 covers 15 residues. The CDR3 DNA reads TGTGCAAGTCTCCCGGAGAGGGGGGCGTTAAACATTCAGTACTTC. Amino acid sequence: CASLPERGALNIQYF.

The chain combines TRBV5-4 with TRBJ2-3; 7 nucleotides align to TRBD2. Germline loops: CDR1 SGHNT, CDR2 YYREEE (reference sequence). Losses at the gene ends were 0 bases for V and 4 bases for J; bases not matched to a gene: 5. The length of the CDR3 is 15 residues. CDR3 in amino acids: CASSLDAGVADTQYF. The DNA of the CDR3 is TGTGCCAGCAGCTTGGATGCGGGGGTGGCAGATACGCAGTATTTT. The variable domain in full, with the rest retrieved from reference TRBV5-4 and TRBJ2-3, is ETGVTQSPTHLIKTRGQQVTLRCSSQSGHNTVSWYQQALGQGPQFIFQYYREEENGRGNFPPRFSGLQFPNYSSELNVNALELDDSALYLCASSLDAGVADTQYFGPGTRLTVL.

The V call is TRBV30, the J call TRBJ1-2; TRBD1 agrees at 8 bases. CDR1 GTSNPN and CDR2 SVGIG come from the germline V gene (reference sequence). After removal of 4 bases from V and 4 bases from J, the junction contained 5 bases not matched to a gene. The CDR3 extends over 13 amino acids. CDR3 loop: CAWKGQATYGYTF. CDR3 DNA sequence: TGTGCCTGGAAGGGACAGGCCACCTATGGCTACACCTTC.